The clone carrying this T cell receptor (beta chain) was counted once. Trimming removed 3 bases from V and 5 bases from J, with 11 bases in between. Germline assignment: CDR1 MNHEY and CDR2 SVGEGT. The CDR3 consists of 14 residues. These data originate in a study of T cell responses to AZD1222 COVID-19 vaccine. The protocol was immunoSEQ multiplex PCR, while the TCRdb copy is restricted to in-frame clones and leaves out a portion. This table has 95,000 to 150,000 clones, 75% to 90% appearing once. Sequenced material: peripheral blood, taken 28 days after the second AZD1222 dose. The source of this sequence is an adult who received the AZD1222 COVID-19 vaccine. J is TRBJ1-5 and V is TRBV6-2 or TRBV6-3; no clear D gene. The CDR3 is CASSYPRAHQPQHF. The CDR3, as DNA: TGTGCCAGCAGTTATCCGAGGGCCCATCAGCCCCAGCATTTT.